The entry below describes one T cell receptor beta chain. The antigen is not known. Sequenced patients had shown CD8+CD57+ cell expansion by flow cytometry. V lost 1 base and J lost 0; bases outside the gene matches: 1. The CDR3 totals 15 residues. CDR1 and CDR2 from the germline V gene are DFQATT and SNEGSKA (reference sequence). The entry originates in a study of CD8+CD57+ T cells in acquired aplastic anemia. About the study: Sorted CD4+ and CD8+ cells gave a mean 3.2 ug DNA, range roughly 0.2 to 27.4 ug.

Study-wide findings and caveats: Patients shared 25 to 35 CD8+ CDR3 sequences with controls. Patients were compared with controls for CD8+ Simpson's diversity, and no significant difference emerged.

Genomic DNA provided the template from which TCR beta VDJ and CDR3 profiles were obtained. MiXCR, run by TCRdb on the reads, gives a single entry per CDR3 protein. The table includes about 240,000 distinct CDR3 sequences, around 45% detected once. The chain has TRBV20-1 and TRBJ2-5, with 11 bases that match TRBD2. Sequencing was carried out using sorted CD4+, CD8+, or CD8+CD57+ T cells (not recorded which) from PBMCs. The sequence derives from a human donor with aplastic anemia. The CDR3 region is CSARVLAGDQETQYF. The CDR3 DNA is TGCAGTGCTAGAGTACTAGCGGGGGACCAAGAGACCCAGTACTTC.